The subject of this entry is one T cell receptor (beta chain). Assignment of participants to cohorts was predicated upon participant-reported clinical history. Some clones are missing from TCRdb's copy, which holds only in-frame ones; the method was immunoSEQ multiplex PCR. This repertoire shows 290,000 or so clones, roughly 80% found once; its top ten account for less than 5.5%. These data originate in a study of blood T cell repertoires in COVID-19. The CDR3 totals 18 residues. The germline gives CDR1 MDHEN, CDR2 SYDVKM. The trim removed 5 bases at V and 2 bases at J, leaving 16 bases unmatched. Sequencing used PBMCs or T cells enriched from blood (not recorded which). The chain links TRBV28 to TRBJ2-7; 9 nucleotides agree with TRBD1. This receptor was obtained from a man aged 40-49 years who had been exposed to COVID-19. The CDR3 DNA reads as TGTGCCAGCAGTGAGATGATTGGGGGACAGGGACTCCCCTACGAGCAGTACTTC. Translation: CASSEMIGGQGLPYEQYF. Filled out from reference TRBV28 and TRBJ2-7, the complete variable domain reads DVKVTQSSRYLVKRTGEKVFLECVQDMDHENMFWYRQDPGLGLRLIYFSYDVKMKEKGDIPEGYSVSREKKERFSLILESASTNQTSMYLCASSEMIGGQGLPYEQYFGPGTRLTVT.